The 26 T cell receptor beta chains below come from one sample, sequenced in a study of CXCR3-negative and CXCR3-positive naive CD8 T cells. Their antigens are not known. Study results and caveats: Hydrophobicity was higher for TRB CDR3s found in CXCR3-positive naive cells than in CXCR3-negative naive cells.

cDNA libraries for TRB were generated by 5' RACE incorporating UMI labels. TCRdb re-called the 5' RACE reads; one entry per CDR3 protein, DNA not given. The listing records roughly 93,000 distinct CDR3 sequences. The sequencing input was naive CXCR3+ CD8+ T cells from blood. Indicated subset: CD45RO-CCR7+CD27+CD95- naive CD8+ T cells expressing CXCR3 (TNR3+). The receptor source for this set is a human donor in good health. Some clones in this sample may be carry-over from other donors' samples.

This chain links TRBV3-1 with TRBJ2-1; TCRdb designates TRBD1, a call that cannot be tested without DNA. The CDR3 has 16 residues. Germline V gene sequence: CDR1 LGHDT, CDR2 YNNKEL (reference sequence). CDR3 protein: CASSTAPAPGSNEQFF.

The chain joins TRBV30 to TRBJ1-1; absent DNA, TCRdb's TRBD1 call cannot be checked. In germline, CDR1 is GTSNPN, CDR2 SVGIG (reference sequence). This CDR3 has 13 amino acids. The CDR3 sequence is CAWSFVRGNEAFF.

This chain links TRBV4-3 with TRBJ2-1. This CDR3 contains 16 residues. Looked up from germline, CDR1 is LGHNA and CDR2 is YSLEER. CDR3 region: CASSQVLGNRYNEQFF.

The chain combines TRBV12-3 or TRBV12-4 with TRBJ2-5; there is no DNA to check the TCRdb D call of TRBD1. The CDR3 extends over 16 amino acids. The CDR3 reads CASVLSGDRWRETQYF.

The chain couples TRBV29-1 to TRBJ2-7; the D call of TRBD1 rests on TCRdb alone, since no DNA is present to check it. The CDR3 loop spans 14 amino acids. Looked up from germline, CDR1 is SQVTM and CDR2 is ANQGSEA. The CDR3 loop is CSVEGIDRGYEQYF.

The rearrangement links TRBV4-1 to TRBJ1-2; TCRdb selects TRBD1, and the lack of DNA leaves this call unchecked. The CDR3 sequence is 17 residues long. Germline loops: CDR1 MGHRA, CDR2 YSYEKL. The CDR3 protein is CASSPEAGTTFNYGYTF.

The chain is built from TRBV7-8 and TRBJ2-5; TCRdb selects TRBD2, and the lack of DNA leaves this call unchecked. The CDR3 runs to 15 residues. Germline lookup yields CDR1 SGHVS and CDR2 FQNEAQ. The CDR3 region is CASSLDRPSVETQYF.

The J gene is TRBJ2-3, the V gene TRBV6-2 or TRBV6-3; with no DNA, the TCRdb D assignment of TRBD1 cannot be verified. This CDR3 region has 16 residues. Germline CDR1 MNHEY, CDR2 SVGEGT. CDR3 region: CATIALDRADGDTQYF.

This sequence joins TRBV4-2 and TRBJ1-1; TCRdb's assignment of TRBD1 cannot be checked, as there is no DNA. The CDR3 has 15 amino acids. Germline V CDR1 and CDR2: LGHNA, YNFKEQ. CDR3 in amino acids: CASSQEAGTGFEAFF.

The chain links TRBV6-2 or TRBV6-3 to TRBJ1-1; the TCRdb D gene call, TRBD1, has no DNA to confirm it. The CDR3 sequence is 13 residues long. Looked up from germline, CDR1 is MNHEY and CDR2 is SVGEGT. The CDR3 sequence: CATEGTGGSEAFF.

The chain uses TRBV25-1 and TRBJ2-7; absent DNA, TCRdb's TRBD1 call cannot be checked. From germline, CDR1 is MGHDK and CDR2 SYGVNS. CDR3 size: 13 residues. The CDR3 here is CASSGDRTYEQYF.

The gene calls are TRBV29-1 and TRBJ2-1. The CDR3 extends over 13 amino acids. CDR1 SQVTM and CDR2 ANQGSEA come from the germline V gene. CDR3 amino acids: CSAIGGSYNEQFF.

Here the CDR3 reads CASSPGTGLDNEQFF. The chain recombines TRBV7-9 with TRBJ2-1; the TRBD1 assignment by TCRdb is unverifiable without DNA. The germline CDR1 and CDR2 sequences are SEHNR and FQNEAQ (reference sequence). The CDR3 runs to 15 residues.

V and J are TRBV7-6 and TRBJ2-2; TCRdb's D gene call, TRBD2, goes unchecked for lack of DNA. The CDR3 runs 16 residues. CDR1 SGHVS and CDR2 FNYEAQ come from the germline V gene. The CDR3 loop is CASSFSSGGNTGELFF.

The chain uses TRBV12-3 or TRBV12-4 and TRBJ2-7; the TRBD2 assignment by TCRdb is unverifiable without DNA. The CDR3 covers 12 residues. CDR3 sequence reads: CASTAGGDEQYF.

The chain employs TRBV12-3 or TRBV12-4 and TRBJ2-1. This CDR3 has 14 residues. CDR3 residues: CASSPLLGIDEQFF.

The V gene is TRBV7-2, the J gene TRBJ1-5. CDR1 is SGHTA, CDR2 FQGNSA, per germline. The CDR3 length is 15 residues. The CDR3 reads CASSPSRDSNQPQHF.

The chain has TRBV6-5 and TRBJ2-1; TCRdb's D gene call, TRBD2, goes unchecked for lack of DNA. The length of the CDR3 is 19 residues. CDR1 and CDR2 from the germline V gene are MNHEY and SVGAGI. The chain's CDR3 is CASSYSTSGGPTPNNEQFF.

The chain links TRBV29-1 to TRBJ1-4. The CDR3 length is 16 residues. Germline-derived CDR1 and CDR2 are SQVTM and ANQGSEA. CDR3 amino acids: CSVVSAKLGTNEKLFF.

The chain joins TRBV28 to TRBJ2-7; TCRdb returns TRBD1, unconfirmable since there is no DNA. Germline V gene data show CDR1 as MDHEN and CDR2 as SYDVKM. This CDR3 comprises 15 residues. CDR3: CASSFPGTGAYEQYF.

The rearrangement joins TRBV10-3 to TRBJ2-5; TCRdb selects TRBD1, and the lack of DNA leaves this call unchecked. This CDR3 spans 14 amino acids. CDR1 is ENHRY and CDR2 is SYGVKD in the germline V gene. CDR3 protein: CAIMNDRGPETQYF.

The chain uses TRBV28 and TRBJ2-7; TCRdb's D gene call, TRBD2, goes unchecked for lack of DNA. CDR3 length: 16 amino acids. Germline V CDR1 and CDR2: MDHEN, SYDVKM. CDR3 sequence reads: CASSYTPGLYHYEQYF. Full variable domain (remainder filled in from reference TRBV28 and TRBJ2-7): DVKVTQSSRYLVKRTGEKVFLECVQDMDHENMFWYRQDPGLGLRLIYFSYDVKMKEKGDIPEGYSVSREKKERFSLILESASTNQTSMYLCASSYTPGLYHYEQYFGPGTRLTVT.

The chain joins TRBV19 to TRBJ2-1; TCRdb reports TRBD1, a call that lacks DNA to check it against. This CDR3 contains 16 residues. Germline V gene sequence: CDR1 LNHDA, CDR2 SQIVND (reference sequence). The CDR3 protein is CASSIRAGGSYNEQFF.

V and J are TRBV11-2 and TRBJ1-2; TCRdb's assignment of TRBD1 cannot be checked, as there is no DNA. The CDR3 extends over 13 amino acids. Germline lookup yields CDR1 SGHAT and CDR2 FQNNGV. The CDR3 region is CASSPPPGAGYTF.

The chain employs TRBV20-1 and TRBJ2-5; the D call of TRBD2 rests on TCRdb alone, since no DNA is present to check it. This CDR3 comprises 16 residues. The germline gives CDR1 DFQATT, CDR2 SNEGSKA (reference sequence). The CDR3 reads CSARDGAGGLYETQYF.

The rearrangement links TRBV6-5 to TRBJ2-7; there is no DNA to check the TCRdb D call of TRBD1. The germline CDR1 and CDR2 sequences are MNHEY and SVGAGI. The CDR3 is made up of 14 amino acids. CDR3 sequence reads: CASTKQLPPYEQYF.